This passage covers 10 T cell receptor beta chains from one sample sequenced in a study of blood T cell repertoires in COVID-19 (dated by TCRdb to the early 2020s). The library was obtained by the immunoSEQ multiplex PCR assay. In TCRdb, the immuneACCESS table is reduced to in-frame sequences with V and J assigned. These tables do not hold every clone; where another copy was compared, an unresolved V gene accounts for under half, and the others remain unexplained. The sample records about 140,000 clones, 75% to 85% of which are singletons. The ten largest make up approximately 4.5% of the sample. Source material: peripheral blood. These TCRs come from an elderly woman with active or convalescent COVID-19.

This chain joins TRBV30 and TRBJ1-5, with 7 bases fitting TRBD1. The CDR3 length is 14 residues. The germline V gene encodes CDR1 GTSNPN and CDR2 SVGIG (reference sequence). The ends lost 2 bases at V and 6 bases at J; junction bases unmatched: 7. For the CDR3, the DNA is TGTGCCTGGAGTAGGGGACAGACGCGTCAGCCCCAGCATTTT. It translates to CAWSRGQTRQPQHF.

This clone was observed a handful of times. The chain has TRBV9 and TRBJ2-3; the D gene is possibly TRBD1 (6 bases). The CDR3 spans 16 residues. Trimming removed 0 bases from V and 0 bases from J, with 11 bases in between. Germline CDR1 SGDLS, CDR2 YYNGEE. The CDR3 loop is CASSVAQGGSTDTQYF. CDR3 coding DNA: TGTGCCAGCAGCGTAGCACAGGGTGGGAGCACAGATACGCAGTATTTT.

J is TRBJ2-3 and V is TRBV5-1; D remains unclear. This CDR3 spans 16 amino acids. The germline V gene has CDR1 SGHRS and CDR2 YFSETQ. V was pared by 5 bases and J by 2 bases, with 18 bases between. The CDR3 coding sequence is TGCGCCAGCAGTAGAACCGGGTTAACCCCCACAGATACGCAGTATTTT. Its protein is CASSRTGLTPTDTQYF.

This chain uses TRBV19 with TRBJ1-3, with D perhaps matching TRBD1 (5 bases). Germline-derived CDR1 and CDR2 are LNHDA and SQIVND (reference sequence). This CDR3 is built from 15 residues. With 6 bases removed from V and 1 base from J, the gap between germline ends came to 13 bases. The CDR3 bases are TGTGCCAGTAGCGTACTTCAGGGATCTGGAAACACCATATATTTT. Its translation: CASSVLQGSGNTIYF. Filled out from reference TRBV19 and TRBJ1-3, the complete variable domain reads DGGITQSPKYLFRKEGQNVTLSCEQNLNHDAMYWYRQDPGQGLRLIYYSQIVNDFQKGDIAEGYSVSREKKESFPLTVTSAQKNPTAFYLCASSVLQGSGNTIYFGEGSWLTVV.

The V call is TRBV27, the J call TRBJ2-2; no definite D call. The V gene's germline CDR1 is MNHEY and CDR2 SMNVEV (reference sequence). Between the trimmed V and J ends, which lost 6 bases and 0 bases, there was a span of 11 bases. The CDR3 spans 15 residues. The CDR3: CASSPGVTNTGELFF. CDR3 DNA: TGTGCCAGCAGCCCCGGAGTGACGAACACCGGGGAGCTGTTTTTT.

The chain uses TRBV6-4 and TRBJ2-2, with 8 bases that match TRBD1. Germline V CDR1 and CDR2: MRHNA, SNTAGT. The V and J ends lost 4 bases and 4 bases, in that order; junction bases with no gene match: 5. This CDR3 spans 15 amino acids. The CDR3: CASSGQGTTTGELFF. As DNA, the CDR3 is TGTGCCAGCAGTGGACAGGGGACAACCACCGGGGAGCTGTTTTTT.

The CDR3 region has the DNA TGTGCCAGCTCACCGCAGGGTTCGAGCAATCAGCCCCAGCATTTT. It translates to CASSPQGSSNQPQHF. The chain employs TRBV18 and TRBJ1-5, with D possibly TRBD1 on 5 matching bases. The CDR3 consists of 15 residues. Between the trimmed V and J ends, which lost 3 bases and 1 base, there was a span of 10 bases. Germline V gene data show CDR1 as KGHSH and CDR2 as LQKENI.

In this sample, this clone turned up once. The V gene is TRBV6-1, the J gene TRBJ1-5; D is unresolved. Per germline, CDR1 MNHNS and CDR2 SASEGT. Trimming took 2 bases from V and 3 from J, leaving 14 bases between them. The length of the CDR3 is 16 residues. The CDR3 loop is CASSEIRRGNNQPQHF. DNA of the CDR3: TGTGCCAGCAGTGAAATCCGGCGGGGTAACAATCAGCCCCAGCATTTT.

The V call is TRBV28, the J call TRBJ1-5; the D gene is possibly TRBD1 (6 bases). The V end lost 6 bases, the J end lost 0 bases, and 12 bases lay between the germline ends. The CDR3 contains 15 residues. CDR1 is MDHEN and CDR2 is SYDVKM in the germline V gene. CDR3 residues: CASSRTGISNQPQHF. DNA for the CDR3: TGTGCCAGCAGCCGTACAGGGATTAGCAATCAGCCCCAGCATTTT.

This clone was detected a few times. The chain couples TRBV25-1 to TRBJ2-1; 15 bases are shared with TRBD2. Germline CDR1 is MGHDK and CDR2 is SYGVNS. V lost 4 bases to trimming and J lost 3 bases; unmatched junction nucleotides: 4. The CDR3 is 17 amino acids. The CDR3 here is CASSGWTSGGDYNEQFF. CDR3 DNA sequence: TGTGCCAGCAGTGGATGGACTAGCGGGGGGGACTACAATGAGCAGTTCTTC.